This T cell receptor beta chain stems from a study of early T cells in non-severe SARS-CoV-2 infection. The length of the CDR3 is 15 residues. Germline CDR1 and CDR2: SEHNR and FQNEAQ (reference sequence). With 4 bases removed from V and 10 bases from J, the gap between germline ends came to 20 bases. TCRdb re-derived calls from the 5' RACE reads in MiXCR, one entry per CDR3 protein. This table has 30,000 to 35,000 distinct CDR3 sequences, around 7% appearing once. Sequenced sample: whole blood. The chain carries TRBV7-9 and TRBJ2-1; D call uncertain. The source is an adult who was a healthcare worker with PCR-confirmed SARS-CoV-2 infection or an uninfected control (not recorded which). The CDR3 loop is CASSSSERSLGEQFF. The CDR3 DNA reads as TGTGCCAGCAGCTCGAGCGAGAGGAGCCTTGGGGAGCAGTTCTTC. Using reference TRBV7-9 and TRBJ2-1 for the parts outside the CDR3, the full variable domain is DTGVSQNPRHKITKRGQNVTFRCDPISEHNRLYWYRQTLGQGPEFLTYFQNEAQLEKSRLLSDRFSAERPKGSFSTLEIQRTEQGDSAMYLCASSSSERSLGEQFFGPGTRLTVL.